The T cell receptor (beta chain) described here comes from a study of response to subunit inactivated influenza vaccine. Study-level findings and limits: Each seasonal influenza vaccination recruits few new T cells, the authors suggested.

This CDR3 has 14 residues. Looked up from germline, CDR1 is SGHTA and CDR2 is FQGNSA. Trimming removed 8 bases from V and 7 bases from J; junction bases left unmatched: 7. This clonotype was seen a handful of times. Its antigen is still unknown. TCRdb reprocessed the RT-PCR reads via MiXCR and lists one record per CDR3 protein. The repertoire includes fewer than 750,000 distinct CDR3 sequences, 14% of them detected once, and 8.5% to 14% sits in the top ten. V usage is TRBV7-2 and J usage is TRBJ2-3, with 12 positions matching TRBD2. Sequenced here: PBMCs from blood, sampled 11 to 12 days after vaccination. The sequence derives from a man in his fifties or sixties who received an inactivated influenza vaccine. In DNA form, the CDR3 reads TGTGCCAGCTTTAATGGACTAGCGGGGCATACGCAGTATTTT. Protein product: CASFNGLAGHTQYF.